One T cell receptor (beta chain) is described in this entry. In the study's own analysis: Amplification from reference gene primers served as the basis for estimated nucleated cell counts. TCRdb keeps only in-frame clones here, not all; method: immunoSEQ multiplex PCR. V, J and clone size are those of that table, while D and trimming were read from the DNA. The table records just over 300,000 clones, roughly 89% of them present only once. The sample comes from a study of blood T cell repertoires in COVID-19. Study at large: Sample material is recorded as cDNA or gDNA derived from T cells, B-cell-depleted T cells, or PBMCs.

The ends were cut back, 8 bases at V and 8 bases at J, with 19 bases in the middle. The CDR3 is 14 amino acids. Per germline, CDR1 MDHEN and CDR2 SYDVKM. Material: PBMCs or T cells enriched from blood (not recorded which). The sequence came from a young woman with acute COVID-19. The V call is TRBV28, the J call TRBJ2-1; TRBD2 is a possible D gene (6 bases). CDR3 sequence: CASANQTRLDEQFF. CDR3 in DNA: TGTGCCAGCGCGAATCAGACTAGGCTGGATGAGCAGTTCTTC.